This T cell receptor beta chain was captured in a study of T cells in Graves' hyperthyroidism and ophthalmopathy. Study details: Peripheral blood specimens were obtained at initial diagnosis, prior to any treatment. Study-wide points: Ophthalmopathy cases were set apart from stable hyperthyroidism by a 13 V-J model.

Researchers took RNA transcripts and amplified the TCR beta CDR3 regions from them. Using the HTBI primer set, a first-round RT-PCR was run on the TCR CDR3. TCRdb re-analysed the multiplex PCR reads in MiXCR, keeping a single row per CDR3 protein. The data contain roughly 400,000 distinct CDR3 sequences, more than 13% of them singletons. In the case of this clonotype: Antigen specificity is unknown.

From germline, CDR1 is SEHNR and CDR2 FQNEAQ (reference sequence). CDR3 length: 15 amino acids. V was clipped by 1 base and J by 6 bases, with 13 bases between them. Duration under 3 months, a NOSPECS grade of at least 4, and a Clinical Activity Score of at least 3 characterized the ophthalmopathy patients. It was 8.5 to 10 ml of fresh peripheral blood that supplied the PBMCs. The material sequenced was blood. V is TRBV7-9 and J is TRBJ2-4; no firm D call. The source is a man aged 45-60 years with Graves' ophthalmopathy. In DNA, the CDR3 is TGTGCCAGCAGCTTAGGGGGTCTAAGTGGAAACATTCAGTACTTC. Protein: CASSLGGLSGNIQYF.